This T cell receptor (beta chain) came from a study of early T cells in non-severe SARS-CoV-2 infection. Study at large: Alpha and beta chains were unpaired, from unsorted whole-blood bulk RNA.

Germline V gene lookup returns CDR1 ENHRY and CDR2 SYGVKD. The CDR3 covers 15 residues. V lost 2 bases and J lost 6; bases outside the gene matches: 6. cDNA molecules, individually, were tagged with unique molecular identifiers. TCRdb reanalysed the 5' RACE reads using MiXCR and keeps one entry per CDR3 protein. The sample gives tens of thousands of distinct CDR3 sequences, 5% of which show up once; about 7% is in the top ten. This clonotype appeared a few times. What it binds is unknown. Findings and caveats of the study: Private and CD4 specificities were missed by VDJdb matching, skewed to anti-spike CD8.

This specimen consisted of whole blood, obtained at baseline. This TCR derives from an adult who was a healthcare worker with PCR-confirmed SARS-CoV-2 infection or an uninfected control (not recorded which). The chain recombines TRBV10-3 with TRBJ2-1; TRBD2 aligns across 8 bases. Here the CDR3 DNA reads TGTGCCATCAGTGAGCAGCGGGAGCGGAGCAATGAGCAGTTCTTC. Its translation is CAISEQRERSNEQFF.